The 23 T cell receptor beta chains in this list originate from one sample, sequenced in a study of memory CD4+ T cells and cytomegalovirus serostatus. Single viable CD3+CD4+CD8-CD45RO+ cells were sorted as the memory CD4+ T cells. Only in-frame clones appear in the TCRdb table, and some are missing; sequencing was by immunoSEQ multiplex PCR. The profile covers over 65,000 clones, with 75% to 80% appearing a single time and about 4.3% taken by the ten largest. What was sequenced was memory CD4+ T cells from blood. These receptors were taken from an adult in good health and CMV-seropositive.

This chain joins TRBV6-1 and TRBJ2-7, with D tentatively TRBD2 (5 bases). Germline V gives CDR1 MNHNS, CDR2 SASEGT. This CDR3 spans 17 amino acids. V lost 1 base, J lost 5 bases, and 21 bases lay in between. The CDR3 DNA follows: TGTGCCAGCAGTGAAGTGGGAATCCCGGGATCGCGGGACGAGCAGTACTTC. It codes for CASSEVGIPGSRDEQYF.

The chain combines TRBV9 with TRBJ1-6; TRBD1 matches at 7 bases. The CDR3 is 14 amino acids. Germline V gene lookup returns CDR1 SGDLS and CDR2 YYNGEE. V was pared by 2 bases and J by 9 bases, with 5 bases of the junction left unmatched. The CDR3 DNA sequence: TGTGCCAGCAGCGTCGGGGACAGCTTTTCACCCCTCCACTTT. This translates into CASSVGDSFSPLHF. The full variable domain, in which reference TRBV9 and TRBJ1-6 provide the parts outside the CDR3, is DSGVTQTPKHLITATGQRVTLRCSPRSGDLSVYWYQQSLDQGLQFLIQYYNGEERAKGNILERFSAQQFPDLHSELNLSSLELGDSALYFCASSVGDSFSPLHFGNGTRLTVT.

This clone was counted only a few times. The chain uses TRBV5-1 and TRBJ2-5; TRBD1 agrees at 8 bases. With V trimmed by 5 bases and J by 5 bases, 2 bases remained unmatched. Germline V gene data show CDR1 as SGHRS and CDR2 as YFSETQ. CDR3 length equals 12 residues. CDR3 loop: CASRGQAETQYF. The CDR3 DNA follows: TGCGCCAGCAGGGGACAGGCGGAGACCCAGTACTTC.

This clone has more than one count but fewer than ten. V is TRBV5-6 and J is TRBJ2-5; D remains unclear. V shed 1 base and J shed 5 bases, with 9 bases lying between them. Per germline, CDR1 SGHDT and CDR2 YYEEEE. The CDR3 covers 13 residues. The CDR3 DNA reads as TGTGCCAGCAGCTTGAGTAGTAGGGAGACCCAGTACTTC. Translated, it gives CASSLSSRETQYF.

The chain has TRBV7-7 and TRBJ2-5; maybe TRBD2 (5 bases). V was shortened by 5 bases and J by 7 bases, with 14 bases between the two germline ends. The length of the CDR3 is 13 residues. Germline CDR1 is SSHAT and CDR2 is FNYEAQ (reference sequence). The CDR3 DNA reads as TGTGCCAGCAGCCTTGGACCCGAGGGGACCCAGTACTTC. This sequence encodes CASSLGPEGTQYF.

V is TRBV18 and J is TRBJ2-5, with 12 bases that match TRBD2. There are 15 residues in the CDR3. Per germline, CDR1 KGHSH and CDR2 LQKENI. The junction had 7 bases not matched to a gene; V was cut back by 6 bases and J by 5 bases. CDR3 in DNA: TGTGCCAGCTCGCTAGCGGGAGGGCCTTCGGAGACCCAGTACTTC. Translated, it gives CASSLAGGPSETQYF.

This clone was seen only once. The chain recombines TRBV9 with TRBJ2-1; either TRBD1 or TRBD2 may fit D (5 bases each). Germline CDR1 and CDR2: SGDLS and YYNGEE. CDR3 length equals 14 residues. Trimming shortened V by 0 bases and J by 6 bases, and 10 bases separated the two germline ends. The CDR3 nucleotides are TGTGCCAGCAGCGTAGGAAGAGGGGCCAATGAGCAGTTCTTC. The encoded protein is CASSVGRGANEQFF.

The chain links TRBV7-2 to TRBJ1-1, with D possibly being TRBD1 (6 bases). The length of the CDR3 is 14 residues. Trimming pared 8 bases from V and 3 bases from J, leaving 16 bases between. The germline CDR1 and CDR2 sequences are SGHTA and FQGNSA. For the CDR3, the DNA is TGTGCCAGCGGTAGGGGGGGCGCGGACACTGAAGCTTTCTTT. Protein product: CASGRGGADTEAFF.

The chain carries TRBV4-1 and TRBJ2-7; D ambiguous. Trimming left V 0 bases short and J 4 bases short, with 10 bases between. Germline V CDR1 and CDR2: MGHRA, YSYEKL. The CDR3 contains 14 residues. In nucleotides, the CDR3 is TGCGCCAGCAGCCAAGACGGAAATCGGTACGAGCAGTACTTC. Protein: CASSQDGNRYEQYF.

The V gene is TRBV28, the J gene TRBJ1-2, with TRBD1 as a possible D gene (5 bases). Germline lookup yields CDR1 MDHEN and CDR2 SYDVKM. V lost 5 bases and J lost 2, with 15 bases in between. The CDR3 spans 15 residues. In nucleotides, the CDR3 is TGTGCCAGCAGTCCGGGGGGGAACGCAAACTATGGCTACACCTTC. Its translation is CASSPGGNANYGYTF.

The gene calls are TRBV2 and TRBJ2-7; 8 bases are shared with TRBD2. Losses at the gene ends were 6 bases for V and 6 bases for J; bases not matched to a gene: 7. The CDR3 has 13 amino acids. From germline, CDR1 is SNHLY and CDR2 FYNNEI. The CDR3 DNA is TGTGCCAGCAGGCCGGGACTAGGAGCCGAGCAGTACTTC. It yields the protein CASRPGLGAEQYF. Based on the CDR3 plus reference TRBV2 and TRBJ2-7, the full variable domain is EPEVTQTPSHQVTQMGQEVILRCVPISNHLYFYWYRQILGQKVEFLVSFYNNEISEKSEIFDDQFSVERPDGSNFTLKIRSTKLEDSAMYFCASRPGLGAEQYFGPGTRLTVT.

V is TRBV11-3 and J is TRBJ2-1, with 12 bases aligning to TRBD2. The CDR3 totals 17 residues. With 5 bases clipped from V and 6 bases from J, the junction kept 11 bases outside the gene matches. CDR1 SGHNT and CDR2 YENEEA come from the germline V gene. The CDR3 sequence: CASSRLAGVPSPNEQFF. In DNA, the CDR3 is TGTGCCAGCAGCCGACTAGCGGGGGTCCCTTCCCCCAATGAGCAGTTCTTC.

This chain links TRBV25-1 with TRBJ2-6; the D gene is possibly TRBD1 (5 bases). The V gene's germline CDR1 is MGHDK and CDR2 SYGVNS. V was clipped by 6 bases and J by 1 base, with 10 bases between them. The CDR3 has 15 amino acids. DNA of the CDR3: TGTGCCAGCAGACAGGACCAATCTGGGGCCAACGTCCTGACTTTC. It is translated as CASRQDQSGANVLTF.

This clone was seen a handful of times. The CDR3 DNA follows: TGTGCCAGCAGTTCCCCTAGGAGGGGGGGCGCCTACGAGCAGTACTTC. It translates to CASSSPRRGGAYEQYF. The V gene is TRBV28, the J gene TRBJ2-7; D might be TRBD2 (7 bases). Trimming took 4 bases from V and 2 from J, leaving 18 bases between them. The CDR3 covers 16 residues. CDR1 and CDR2 from the germline V gene are MDHEN and SYDVKM.

The chain is built from TRBV7-9 and TRBJ2-1; maybe TRBD1 (5 bases). The V end lost 1 base, the J end lost 13 bases, and 11 bases lay between the germline ends. The CDR3 spans 12 residues. From germline, CDR1 is SEHNR and CDR2 FQNEAQ (reference sequence). CDR3: CASSLEPGRQFF. The CDR3 nucleotides read TGTGCCAGCAGCTTAGAGCCAGGGCGCCAGTTCTTC. Complete variable domain (other parts from reference TRBV7-9 and TRBJ2-1): DTGVSQNPRHKITKRGQNVTFRCDPISEHNRLYWYRQTLGQGPEFLTYFQNEAQLEKSRLLSDRFSAERPKGSFSTLEIQRTEQGDSAMYLCASSLEPGRQFFGPGTRLTVL.

The table lists this clone with a few counts. The V gene is TRBV19, the J gene TRBJ2-7; 9 bases align to TRBD2. Germline values: CDR1 LNHDA, CDR2 SQIVND (reference sequence). CDR3 size: 16 residues. With V trimmed by 4 bases and J by 1 base, 8 bases remained unmatched. In nucleotides, the CDR3 is TGTGCCAGTAGTACCACGAGGCTAGCGGGATCCTACGAGCAGTACTTC. Translation: CASSTTRLAGSYEQYF.

The genes are TRBV5-1 and TRBJ2-1; 7 bases are shared with TRBD1. V shed 0 bases, J shed 3 bases, and the junction held 6 bases outside the gene matches. The CDR3 has 16 amino acids. Germline V gives CDR1 SGHRS, CDR2 YFSETQ. CDR3 residues: CASSLGQGVIYNEQFF. CDR3 bases: TGCGCCAGCAGCTTGGGGCAGGGGGTGATCTACAATGAGCAGTTCTTC.

The chain uses TRBV4-1 and TRBJ2-1; possible D gene TRBD2, 5 bases. The CDR3 extends over 17 amino acids. Germline loops: CDR1 MGHRA, CDR2 YSYEKL. V lost 2 bases, J lost 0 bases, and 14 bases lay in between. The CDR3: CASSQYTGLSSYNEQFF. In DNA form, the CDR3 reads TGCGCCAGCAGCCAATATACCGGACTGAGCTCCTACAATGAGCAGTTCTTC.

This clone was seen only a few times. The CDR3: CASLREGGNTEAFF. The CDR3 DNA sequence: TGTGCCAGCCTCAGGGAAGGCGGGAACACTGAAGCTTTCTTT. V is TRBV19 and J is TRBJ1-1; D perhaps matches TRBD1 (5 bases). The CDR3 has 14 residues. Germline V gene lookup returns CDR1 LNHDA and CDR2 SQIVND (reference sequence). The V end lost 9 bases, the J end lost 1 base, and 15 bases lay between the germline ends.

The chain joins TRBV20-1 to TRBJ2-7; D uncertain. The CDR3 consists of 11 residues. CDR1 is DFQATT, CDR2 SNEGSKA, per germline (reference sequence). Trimming cost V 3 bases and J 3 bases, with 6 bases left between them. CDR3 coding DNA: TGCAGTGCTAGTCAGGACTACGAGCAGTACTTC. The encoded protein is CSASQDYEQYF.

The chain joins TRBV5-1 to TRBJ2-7, with a tentative D call TRBD2 (6 bases). From germline, CDR1 is SGHRS and CDR2 YFSETQ. The CDR3 length is 12 residues. Trimming took off 4 bases at V and 4 bases at J, with 9 bases between the two ends. CDR3 coding DNA: TGCGCCAGCAGCCGGGACTTGTACGAGCAGTACTTC. Protein product: CASSRDLYEQYF.

The gene calls are TRBV9 and TRBJ1-6; 7 bases are shared with TRBD1. Trimming at V came to 3 bases and at J to 8 bases, leaving 5 bases not matched to a gene. The CDR3 length is 14 residues. Germline CDR1 and CDR2: SGDLS and YYNGEE. CDR3 amino acids: CASSERDSYSPLHF. The CDR3 DNA reads TGTGCCAGCAGCGAGCGGGACAGTTATTCACCCCTCCACTTT.

V and J are TRBV7-9 and TRBJ1-2; D unclear. Germline V CDR1 and CDR2: SEHNR, FQNEAQ (reference sequence). Trimming stripped 4 bases from V and 1 base from J, with 10 bases between. CDR3 length equals 14 residues. The CDR3 DNA reads as TGTGCCAGCAGCTCGGGCGGCGGTAACTATGGCTACACCTTC. Translated, it gives CASSSGGGNYGYTF.